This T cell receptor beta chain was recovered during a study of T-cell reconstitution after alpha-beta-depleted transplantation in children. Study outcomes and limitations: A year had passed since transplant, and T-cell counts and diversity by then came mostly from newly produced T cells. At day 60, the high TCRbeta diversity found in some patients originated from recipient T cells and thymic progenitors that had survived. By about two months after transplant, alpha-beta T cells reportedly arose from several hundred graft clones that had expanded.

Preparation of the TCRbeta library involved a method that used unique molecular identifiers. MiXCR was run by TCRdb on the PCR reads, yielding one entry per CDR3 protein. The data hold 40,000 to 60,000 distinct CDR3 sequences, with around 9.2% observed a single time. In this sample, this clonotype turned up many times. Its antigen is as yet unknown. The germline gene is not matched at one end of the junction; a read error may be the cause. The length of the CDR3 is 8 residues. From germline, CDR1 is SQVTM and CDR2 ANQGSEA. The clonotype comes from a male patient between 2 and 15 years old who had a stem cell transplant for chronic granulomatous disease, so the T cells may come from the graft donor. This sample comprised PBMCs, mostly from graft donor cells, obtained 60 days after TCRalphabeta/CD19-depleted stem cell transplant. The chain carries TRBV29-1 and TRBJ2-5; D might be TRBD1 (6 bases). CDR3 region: CSVEGGGF. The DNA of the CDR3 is TGCAGCGTTGAAGGAGGGGGCTTC. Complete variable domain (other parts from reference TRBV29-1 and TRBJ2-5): SAVISQKPSRDICQRGTSLTIQCQVDSQVTMMFWYRQQPGQSLTLIATANQGSEATYESGFVIDKFPISRPNLTFSTLTVSNMSPEDSSIYLCSVEGGGFGPGTRLLVL.